Presented here are 32 T cell receptor beta chains from one specimen sequenced in a study of cytomegalovirus exposure and HLA in healthy donors. Assay used: immunoSEQ multiplex PCR; TCRdb lists only in-frame clones, some missing. This sample has some 340,000 clones, with roughly 90% found just once. Material for sequencing was PBMCs. The receptor set was obtained from a woman aged 25 to 45 in good health and CMV-seropositive.

The chain carries TRBV5-4 and TRBJ2-1; D gene ambiguous. The germline gives CDR1 SGHNT, CDR2 YYREEE (reference sequence). The CDR3 sequence is 15 residues long. Trimming pared 2 bases from V and 3 bases from J, leaving 12 bases between. CDR3 in amino acids: CASSFGVPDYNEQFF. The CDR3 nucleotides read TGTGCCAGCAGCTTTGGGGTACCGGACTACAATGAGCAGTTCTTC.

This clone has a count of ten or more. The chain combines TRBV21-1 with TRBJ2-7; TRBD1 is the table's D call, not checked against the DNA. TRBV21-1 is an annotated pseudogene. The CDR3 sequence is 12 residues long. CDR3 DNA: TGTGCCAGCAGCCTGGACAGCTACGAGCAGTACTTC. This encodes CASSLDSYEQYF.

The chain recombines TRBV19 with TRBJ1-2; a possible D gene is TRBD1 (6 bases). Trimming stripped 6 bases from V and 1 base from J, with 9 bases between. The CDR3 extends over 13 amino acids. Germline V CDR1 and CDR2: LNHDA, SQIVND (reference sequence). CDR3 in amino acids: CASSPDSNYGYTF. Here the CDR3 DNA reads TGTGCCAGTAGCCCGGACAGTAACTATGGCTACACCTTC.

This clone was found a few times. V usage is TRBV30 and J usage is TRBJ1-2; 9 bases agree with TRBD1. CDR1 is GTSNPN and CDR2 is SVGIG in the germline V gene (reference sequence). CDR3 length: 14 residues. The J segment lost 6 bases and the V segment lost 1 base, leaving 6 bases of the junction unmatched. The CDR3 DNA reads as TGTGCCTGGAGTGGAACACAGGGGGCGAATGGCTACACCTTC. The encoded protein is CAWSGTQGANGYTF.

The V gene is TRBV7-6, the J gene TRBJ2-7; D assignment may be TRBD1 or TRBD2 (5 bases each). With 5 bases removed from V and 3 bases from J, the gap between germline ends came to 14 bases. Germline V gives CDR1 SGHVS, CDR2 FNYEAQ. There are 14 residues in the CDR3. The CDR3 loop reads CASSPRDGYYEQYF. The CDR3 coding sequence is TGTGCCAGCAGCCCTCGGGACGGCTACTACGAGCAGTACTTC.

This chain uses TRBV7-6 with TRBJ2-2; 12 positions match TRBD2. This CDR3 comprises 15 residues. Germline assignment: CDR1 SGHVS and CDR2 FNYEAQ. After removal of 5 bases from V and 6 bases from J, the junction contained 4 bases not matched to a gene. CDR3 DNA: TGTGCCAGCAGCAAACTAGCGGGGGGTGCCGGGGAGCTGTTTTTT. It translates to CASSKLAGGAGELFF. Complete variable domain (other parts from reference TRBV7-6 and TRBJ2-2): GAGVSQSPRYKVTKRGQDVALRCDPISGHVSLYWYRQALGQGPEFLTYFNYEAQQDKSGLPNDRFSAERPEGSISTLTIQRTEQRDSAMYRCASSKLAGGAGELFFGEGSRLTVL.

The V and J genes are TRBV27 and TRBJ2-3; no clear D. Deletions cut 2 bases from V and 1 base from J, with 7 bases between. This CDR3 comprises 14 residues. Looked up from germline, CDR1 is MNHEY and CDR2 is SMNVEV (reference sequence). CDR3 bases: TGTGCCAGCAGTTTACCCCGGGGCACAGATACGCAGTATTTT. Its translation: CASSLPRGTDTQYF.

This chain uses TRBV27 with TRBJ2-7; the D is unclear. CDR1 is MNHEY, CDR2 SMNVEV, per germline (reference sequence). This CDR3 is 15 amino acids long. Trimming left V 5 bases short and J 3 bases short, with 17 bases between. CDR3 loop: CASSPPDQPLYEQYF. In DNA, the CDR3 is TGTGCCAGCAGTCCCCCCGATCAACCCCTCTACGAGCAGTACTTC.

This chain joins TRBV5-4 and TRBJ2-2, with no clear D. Trimming left V 1 base short and J 6 bases short, with 7 bases between. Looked up from germline, CDR1 is SGHNT and CDR2 is YYREEE (reference sequence). The CDR3 is 13 amino acids. CDR3 residues: CASSLIGPGELFF. The CDR3 DNA reads as TGTGCCAGCAGCTTGATAGGACCCGGGGAGCTGTTTTTT.

V is TRBV6-5 and J is TRBJ1-1; 7 nucleotides match TRBD1. The V gene end was trimmed by 5 bases and the J gene end by 2 bases; junction bases not matched to a gene: 5. The V gene's germline CDR1 is MNHEY and CDR2 SVGAGI. CDR3 length: 14 residues. The CDR3, as DNA: TGTGCCAGCAGTCGCGGGACAGCCAACACTGAAGCTTTCTTT. Encoded protein: CASSRGTANTEAFF.

The chain links TRBV7-9 to TRBJ2-6; D gene ambiguous. The CDR3 consists of 16 residues. Germline lookup yields CDR1 SEHNR and CDR2 FQNEAQ (reference sequence). V lost 5 bases, J lost 2 bases, and 13 bases lay in between. CDR3 in amino acids: CASSPQLLAGANVLTF. The CDR3 coding sequence is TGTGCCAGCAGCCCCCAACTACTGGCTGGGGCCAACGTCCTGACTTTC.

This clone was seen ten or more times. This chain joins TRBV14 and TRBJ1-2; D gene uncertain. Germline CDR1 reads SGHDN; CDR2 reads FVKESK. Trimming shortened V by 0 bases and J by 4 bases, and 6 bases separated the two germline ends. This CDR3 has 13 amino acids. DNA for the CDR3: TGTGCCAGCAGCCAAGAGGCCTTCTATGGCTACACCTTC. It yields the protein CASSQEAFYGYTF.

The gene calls are TRBV5-1 and TRBJ1-5; a possible D gene is TRBD1 (6 bases). The CDR3 consists of 14 residues. Trimming took off 0 bases at V and 6 bases at J, with 10 bases between the two ends. Germline V lookup: CDR1 SGHRS, CDR2 YFSETQ. The CDR3 here is CASSLEQGSQPQHF. The CDR3 coding sequence is TGCGCCAGCAGCTTGGAACAGGGTTCTCAGCCCCAGCATTTT.

The chain couples TRBV15 to TRBJ2-7; 10 bases are a match to TRBD2. J was trimmed by 1 base and V by 0 bases; bases with no gene match: 12. The CDR3 contains 19 residues. Germline CDR1 LNHNV, CDR2 YYDKDF (reference sequence). CDR3 nucleotides: TGTGCCACCAGCAGAGATGGGAGCGGGAGGGCTGGATATTCCTACGAGCAGTACTTC. Its translation is CATSRDGSGRAGYSYEQYF.

The chain carries TRBV5-6 and TRBJ1-5, with D tentatively TRBD1 (6 bases). CDR1 SGHDT and CDR2 YYEEEE come from the germline V gene. V was clipped by 0 bases and J by 3 bases, with 16 bases between them. The CDR3 runs 17 residues. The CDR3 protein is CASSLGLMAGVNQPQHF. In nucleotides, the CDR3 is TGTGCCAGCAGCTTGGGTCTGATGGCAGGGGTCAATCAGCCCCAGCATTTT. Complete variable domain (other parts from reference TRBV5-6 and TRBJ1-5): DAGVTQSPTHLIKTRGQQVTLRCSPKSGHDTVSWYQQALGQGPQFIFQYYEEEERQRGNFPDRFSGHQFPNYSSELNVNALLLGDSALYLCASSLGLMAGVNQPQHFGDGTRLSIL.

This chain uses TRBV4-3 with TRBJ2-7; D gene ambiguous. Deletions cut 0 bases from V and 1 base from J, with 7 bases between. The CDR3 sequence is 14 residues long. Germline-derived CDR1 and CDR2 are LGHNA and YSLEER. The CDR3 sequence: CASSQDRISYEQYF. The CDR3 coding sequence is TGCGCCAGCAGCCAAGACCGGATTTCCTACGAGCAGTACTTC.

J is TRBJ1-4 and V is TRBV6-5, with D perhaps matching TRBD1 (6 bases). The germline V gene has CDR1 MNHEY and CDR2 SVGAGI. There are 13 residues in the CDR3. The V and J ends lost 5 bases and 8 bases respectively, with 12 bases between them. The CDR3 nucleotides are TGTGCCAGCAGTCAGACAGGTGGGGAAAAACTGTTTTTT. It specifies CASSQTGGEKLFF.

This sequence joins TRBV5-1 and TRBJ2-7; D gene ambiguous. V was trimmed by 0 bases and J by 2 bases, leaving 9 bases between them. Germline CDR1 reads SGHRS; CDR2 reads YFSETQ. The CDR3 covers 14 residues. The CDR3 coding sequence is TGCGCCAGCAGCTTGGGAGGCATAACCTACGAGCAGTACTTC. Translating it yields CASSLGGITYEQYF.

This clone was counted many times. The V call is TRBV2, the J call TRBJ1-1; 10 bases line up with TRBD1. Germline values: CDR1 SNHLY, CDR2 FYNNEI. V trimming: 4 bases; J trimming: 1 base; junction bases outside the gene matches: 3. The CDR3 totals 15 residues. CDR3 protein: CASSAGTGANTEAFF. DNA for the CDR3: TGTGCCAGCAGTGCCGGGACAGGGGCGAACACTGAAGCTTTCTTT.

The rearrangement links TRBV19 to TRBJ2-3, with TRBD2 matching over 7 bases. J gave up 4 bases and V 3 bases, and 4 bases lay outside the gene matches. The CDR3 has 14 amino acids. Germline V gene sequence: CDR1 LNHDA, CDR2 SQIVND (reference sequence). DNA for the CDR3: TGTGCCAGTAGTATCCTACGGGGGGCAGATACGCAGTATTTT. Amino acid sequence: CASSILRGADTQYF. Complete variable domain (other parts from reference TRBV19 and TRBJ2-3): DGGITQSPKYLFRKEGQNVTLSCEQNLNHDAMYWYRQDPGQGLRLIYYSQIVNDFQKGDIAEGYSVSREKKESFPLTVTSAQKNPTAFYLCASSILRGADTQYFGPGTRLTVL.

The V and J genes are TRBV19 and TRBJ1-4; D gene unclear. Germline loops: CDR1 LNHDA, CDR2 SQIVND (reference sequence). Trimming pared 3 bases from V and 0 bases from J, leaving 5 bases between. This CDR3 region has 14 residues. CDR3 region: CASSIEATNEKLFF. CDR3 DNA sequence: TGTGCCAGTAGTATCGAAGCAACTAATGAAAAACTGTTTTTT.

This clone came up a few times. This CDR3 is also generated by other DNA sequences in the sample. This chain connects TRBV11-2 to TRBJ1-1, with 10 bases identical to TRBD1. Trimming removed 5 bases from V and 5 bases from J; junction bases left unmatched: 5. CDR3 length: 14 residues. Germline V gene sequence: CDR1 SGHAT, CDR2 FQNNGV. CDR3 sequence reads: CASSLRTGGTEAFF. The DNA for the CDR3 is TGTGCCAGCAGCCTCCGGACAGGGGGGACTGAAGCTTTCTTT.

The rearrangement uses TRBV6-6 and TRBJ2-7; 7 bases map to TRBD1. This CDR3 contains 14 residues. The J segment lost 3 bases and the V segment lost 2 bases, leaving 4 bases of the junction unmatched. Germline CDR1 MNHNY, CDR2 SVGAGI (reference sequence). Here the CDR3 reads CASSYVAGGYEQYF. The CDR3 coding sequence is TGTGCCAGCAGTTACGTGGCAGGGGGCTACGAGCAGTACTTC.

This clone showed up just once. The chain joins TRBV27 to TRBJ1-5; TRBD1 agrees at 7 bases. The CDR3 runs 18 residues. The V gene end was trimmed by 5 bases and the J gene end by 3 bases; junction bases not matched to a gene: 16. The germline V gene has CDR1 MNHEY and CDR2 SMNVEV (reference sequence). In DNA form, the CDR3 reads TGTGCCAGCAGTCCCCACCGGGGGACAGCCGAATTCAATCAGCCCCAGCATTTT. Its translation is CASSPHRGTAEFNQPQHF.

The chain recombines TRBV2 with TRBJ2-1, with D hard to call. The CDR3 spans 14 residues. The ends were cut back, 3 bases at V and 1 base at J, with 7 bases in the middle. From germline, CDR1 is SNHLY and CDR2 FYNNEI. CDR3 amino acids: CASSELVSYNEQFF. For the CDR3, the DNA is TGTGCCAGCAGTGAGTTAGTATCCTACAATGAGCAGTTCTTC.

V usage is TRBV27 and J usage is TRBJ2-7; D remains ambiguous. This CDR3 has 13 amino acids. The germline V gene encodes CDR1 MNHEY and CDR2 SMNVEV (reference sequence). V was shortened by 2 bases and J by 1 base, with 6 bases between the two germline ends. The CDR3 sequence: CASSLGDSYEQYF. The CDR3 DNA reads TGTGCCAGCAGTTTAGGGGATTCCTACGAGCAGTACTTC.

V gene TRBV7-8 combines with J gene TRBJ1-2; 9 positions agree with TRBD1. Germline V CDR1 and CDR2: SGHVS, FQNEAQ. The ends lost 5 bases at V and 6 bases at J; junction bases unmatched: 10. There are 15 residues in the CDR3. CDR3 DNA: TGTGCCAGCAGCCCAAGGACAGGGGCATCCCATGGCTACACCTTC. It encodes CASSPRTGASHGYTF.

This chain uses TRBV19 with TRBJ1-5, with no clear D. CDR3 length: 14 residues. The germline V gene encodes CDR1 LNHDA and CDR2 SQIVND (reference sequence). V lost 5 bases and J lost 6, with 14 bases in between. Here the CDR3 DNA reads TGTGCCAGTAGTCCCGAATCCATGGGTCAGCCCCAGCATTTT. Amino acids: CASSPESMGQPQHF. Drawing the rest from reference TRBV19 and TRBJ1-5, the complete variable domain is DGGITQSPKYLFRKEGQNVTLSCEQNLNHDAMYWYRQDPGQGLRLIYYSQIVNDFQKGDIAEGYSVSREKKESFPLTVTSAQKNPTAFYLCASSPESMGQPQHFGDGTRLSIL.

This rearrangement joins TRBV25-1 to TRBJ2-1; tentative D call: TRBD2 (5 bases). The CDR3 is 16 amino acids. Germline CDR1 reads MGHDK; CDR2 reads SYGVNS. The V end lost 3 bases, the J end lost 4 bases, and 16 bases lay between the germline ends. CDR3 DNA sequence: TGTGCCAGCAGTGATTATAGCGTGGACGGTTACAATGAGCAGTTCTTC. It encodes CASSDYSVDGYNEQFF.

Note on this clone: The sample contains more than one DNA sequence encoding this CDR3. This chain connects TRBV9 to TRBJ2-3, with 7 bases lining up with TRBD2. Germline loops: CDR1 SGDLS, CDR2 YYNGEE. The CDR3 length is 15 residues. V shed 0 bases, J shed 3 bases, and the junction held 4 bases outside the gene matches. The CDR3 is CASSVGGGGTDTQYF. The CDR3, as DNA: TGTGCCAGCAGCGTAGGGGGCGGGGGAACAGATACGCAGTATTTT.

The V and J genes are TRBV5-1 and TRBJ2-4; TRBD1 or TRBD2 may be the D gene (7 bases each). From germline, CDR1 is SGHRS and CDR2 YFSETQ. This CDR3 is built from 16 residues. V lost 4 bases to trimming and J lost 2 bases, with 16 bases between them. CDR3 loop: CASSIRQGGTKNIQYF. The CDR3 nucleotides read TGCGCCAGCAGCATCCGACAGGGAGGGACCAAAAACATTCAGTACTTC.

In DNA, the CDR3 is TGTGCCACCAGCAGAGAGCGGGGCGCGGAGCTGTTTTTT. This sequence encodes CATSRERGAELFF. The rearrangement links TRBV15 to TRBJ2-2; D is perhaps TRBD2 (6 bases). This CDR3 spans 13 amino acids. From germline, CDR1 is LNHNV and CDR2 YYDKDF (reference sequence). V was shortened by 0 bases and J by 10 bases, with 9 bases between the two germline ends.